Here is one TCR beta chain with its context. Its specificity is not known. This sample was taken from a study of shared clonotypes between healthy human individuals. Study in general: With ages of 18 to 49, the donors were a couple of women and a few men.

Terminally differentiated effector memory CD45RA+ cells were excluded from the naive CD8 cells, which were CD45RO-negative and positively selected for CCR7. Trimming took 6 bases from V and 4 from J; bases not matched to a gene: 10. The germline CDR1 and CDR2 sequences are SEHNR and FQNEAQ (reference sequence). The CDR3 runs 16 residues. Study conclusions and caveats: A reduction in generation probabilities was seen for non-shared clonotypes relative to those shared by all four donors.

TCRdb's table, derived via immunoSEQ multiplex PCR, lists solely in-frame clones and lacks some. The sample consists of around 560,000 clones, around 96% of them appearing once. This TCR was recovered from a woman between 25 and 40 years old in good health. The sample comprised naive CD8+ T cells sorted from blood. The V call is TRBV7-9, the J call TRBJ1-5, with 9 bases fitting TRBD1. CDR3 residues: CASSQFTGGRNQPQHF. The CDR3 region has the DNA TGTGCCAGCAGTCAATTCACAGGGGGCAGGAATCAGCCCCAGCATTTT.